The 27 T cell receptor beta chains given below trace back to one sample, sequenced in a study of blood T cell repertoires in COVID-19. Assay: immunoSEQ multiplex PCR; the TCRdb copy retains only in-frame clones and omits some. Among about 210,000 clones listed, 92% were seen once. Input material: peripheral blood. The receptors were gathered from a man aged 30-40 years with acute or convalescent COVID-19.

The CDR3 DNA follows: TGTGCCAGCAGTTTATATATCCCGACAGGTCCCCAGTCCACCGGGGAGCTGTTTTTT. It translates to CASSLYIPTGPQSTGELFF. This sequence joins TRBV27 and TRBJ2-2; tentatively, D is TRBD1 (6 bases). Germline CDR1 MNHEY, CDR2 SMNVEV (reference sequence). V gave up 1 base and J gave up 4 bases, with 22 bases separating them. CDR3 length equals 19 residues.

V and J are TRBV10-2 and TRBJ2-1, with D possibly TRBD1 on 5 matching bases. Germline CDR1 WSHSY, CDR2 SAAADI. The CDR3 spans 12 residues. The germline V and J ends were trimmed by 6 bases and 10 bases, with 13 bases remaining between them. CDR3 loop: CASRRTSGEQFF. CDR3 coding DNA: TGCGCCAGCAGGCGGACCTCAGGGGAGCAGTTCTTC.

The V call is TRBV9, the J call TRBJ2-7; no firm D call. This CDR3 region has 14 residues. Germline CDR1 is SGDLS and CDR2 is YYNGEE. V dropped 0 bases and J dropped 4 bases, with 11 bases sitting between them. The CDR3 spells CASSVGPNSYEQYF. CDR3 nucleotide sequence: TGTGCCAGCAGCGTAGGTCCTAACTCTTACGAGCAGTACTTC.

The CDR3 DNA follows: TGTGCCAGCAGCTTGAGTCAGGGAAAGTTCTTC. This codes for CASSLSQGKFF. The genes are TRBV13 and TRBJ2-1, with a tentative D call TRBD1 (5 bases). Germline-derived CDR1 and CDR2 are PRHDT and FYEKMQ (reference sequence). This CDR3 spans 11 amino acids. The V and J ends lost 3 bases and 14 bases respectively, with 11 bases between them.

The chain carries TRBV24-1 and TRBJ1-1; tentatively, D is TRBD1 (6 bases). Germline lookup yields CDR1 KGHDR and CDR2 SFDVKD. V lost 7 bases, J lost 6 bases, and 14 bases lay in between. The CDR3 has 13 residues. CDR3 loop: CATSATGTAEAFF. The CDR3 bases are TGTGCCACCAGCGCAACAGGGACGGCTGAAGCTTTCTTT.

This chain connects TRBV7-6 to TRBJ1-1; tentative D call: TRBD1 (5 bases). Germline CDR1 and CDR2: SGHVS and FNYEAQ. This CDR3 has 15 residues. V dropped 0 bases and J dropped 6 bases, with 14 bases sitting between them. CDR3 protein: CASSLAKKPGSEAFF. The CDR3 DNA is TGTGCCAGCAGCTTAGCGAAGAAACCAGGGTCTGAAGCTTTCTTT.

The J gene is TRBJ2-2, the V gene TRBV9; D call uncertain. The V gene lost 4 bases and the J gene lost 4 bases, with 11 bases spanning the gap. Germline V gene sequence: CDR1 SGDLS, CDR2 YYNGEE. The CDR3 has 14 residues. The CDR3 nucleotides read TGTGCCAGCAGCCCTCTTCCCTTCACCGGGGAGCTGTTTTTT. Protein: CASSPLPFTGELFF.

CDR3 region: CASSIGTGGNQPQHF. CDR3 nucleotides: TGTGCCAGTAGTATAGGAACAGGGGGAAATCAGCCCCAGCATTTT. V and J are TRBV19 and TRBJ1-5; 8 bases map to TRBD1. Per germline, CDR1 LNHDA and CDR2 SQIVND (reference sequence). The CDR3 consists of 15 residues. Germline trimming cut 1 base from V and 4 bases from J; bases unmatched to any gene: 3.

This clone was detected only a few times. J is TRBJ2-2 and V is TRBV30; possible D gene TRBD1, 5 bases. Germline lookup yields CDR1 GTSNPN and CDR2 SVGIG (reference sequence). The CDR3 runs to 12 residues. V lost 4 bases and J 3 bases, leaving 6 bases between the germline ends. For the CDR3, the DNA is TGTGCCTGGACAGGGTACACCGGGGAGCTGTTTTTT. This sequence encodes CAWTGYTGELFF.

The V gene is TRBV12-3 or TRBV12-4, the J gene TRBJ2-1; 8 bases agree with TRBD1. Losses at the gene ends were 4 bases for V and 13 bases for J; bases not matched to a gene: 6. CDR3 length: 12 amino acids. The CDR3 DNA reads as TGTGCCAGCAGTTCAACAGGGGGTACCCAGTTCTTC. It yields the protein CASSSTGGTQFF.

On this clone: At one of its ends the junction is not consistent with the germline gene, which may arise from a read error. The rearrangement uses TRBV7-7 and TRBJ2-1; 7 bases are shared with TRBD1. The CDR3 is 15 amino acids. Germline CDR1 and CDR2: SSHAT and FNYEAQ (reference sequence). CDR3 sequence reads: CASSLRTGTFDEQFF. In nucleotides, the CDR3 is TGTGCTAGCAGCTTAAGGACAGGTACTTTCGATGAGCAGTTCTTC.

V gene TRBV30 combines with J gene TRBJ1-1; D is unresolved. Germline V gives CDR1 GTSNPN, CDR2 SVGIG (reference sequence). Trimming removed 4 bases at V and 3 bases at J, with 6 bases between. The CDR3 runs 11 residues. The CDR3 DNA reads TGTGCCTGGATCACTTACACTGAAGCTTTCTTT. Amino acid sequence: CAWITYTEAFF.

The J gene is TRBJ2-7, the V gene TRBV6-5; D is perhaps TRBD1 (7 bases). The V gene's germline CDR1 is MNHEY and CDR2 SVGAGI. The CDR3 runs 16 residues. V lost 0 bases, J lost 7 bases, and 19 bases lay in between. For the CDR3, the DNA is TGTGCCAGCAGTTACTCGCGGACTGGGGCAGGGGGGGAGCAGTACTTC. Its translation is CASSYSRTGAGGEQYF.

The V and J genes are TRBV28 and TRBJ1-5, with TRBD1 identical over 10 bases. The germline CDR1 and CDR2 sequences are MDHEN and SYDVKM. V dropped 4 bases and J dropped 6; count of bases not matched to a gene: 9. The CDR3 covers 16 residues. CDR3 residues: CASSSTGQGGIQPQHF. CDR3 in DNA: TGTGCCAGCAGTTCAACCGGACAGGGGGGAATTCAGCCCCAGCATTTT.

The chain is built from TRBV6-5 and TRBJ1-5, with TRBD1 matching over 7 bases. CDR1 and CDR2 from the germline V gene are MNHEY and SVGAGI. With 6 bases clipped from V and 6 bases from J, the junction kept 8 bases outside the gene matches. CDR3 size: 14 residues. This CDR3 reads CASSRQGIGQPQHF. The CDR3 coding sequence is TGTGCCAGCAGCCGACAGGGTATTGGTCAGCCCCAGCATTTT.

V usage is TRBV27 and J usage is TRBJ1-1; 8 positions agree with TRBD1. The CDR3 consists of 15 residues. In germline, CDR1 is MNHEY, CDR2 SMNVEV (reference sequence). Losses at the gene ends were 6 bases for V and 2 bases for J; bases not matched to a gene: 8. In DNA form, the CDR3 reads TGTGCCAGCAGCCCGAAGACAGGGGTTAACACTGAAGCTTTCTTT. It is translated as CASSPKTGVNTEAFF.

This rearrangement joins TRBV5-1 to TRBJ1-4; perhaps TRBD1 as D (5 bases). The V gene lost 3 bases and the J gene lost 0 bases, with 18 bases spanning the gap. From germline, CDR1 is SGHRS and CDR2 YFSETQ. The CDR3 loop spans 18 amino acids. This CDR3 is CASSSLPLTAATNEKLFF. The CDR3 DNA reads TGCGCCAGCAGCTCACTTCCCCTGACAGCCGCAACTAATGAAAAACTGTTTTTT.

The chain uses TRBV29-1 and TRBJ1-5; TRBD1 might be the D (5 bases). CDR1 and CDR2 from the germline V gene are SQVTM and ANQGSEA. The CDR3 consists of 14 residues. The V and J ends lost 6 bases and 2 bases respectively, with 14 bases between them. Written as DNA, the CDR3 is TGCAGCGTCGGAACAGGATTCGGCAATCAGCCCCAGCATTTT. Its protein is CSVGTGFGNQPQHF.

The J gene is TRBJ2-7, the V gene TRBV5-1; TRBD1 aligns across 8 bases. V gave up 6 bases and J gave up 5 bases; unmatched junction bases: 10. Germline CDR1 is SGHRS and CDR2 is YFSETQ. The CDR3 contains 14 residues. The CDR3 reads CASTRDRGADEQYF. The CDR3 nucleotides are TGCGCCAGCACCCGTGACAGGGGTGCGGACGAGCAGTACTTC.

V usage is TRBV5-1 and J usage is TRBJ2-7, with D possibly being TRBD1 (5 bases). CDR1 is SGHRS and CDR2 is YFSETQ in the germline V gene. CDR3 length: 14 residues. Trimming pared 6 bases from V and 2 bases from J, leaving 15 bases between. DNA of the CDR3: TGCGCCAGCATGGGTCCAGGGCCCCCCTACGAGCAGTACTTC. Protein: CASMGPGPPYEQYF.

This clone was counted once. The chain carries TRBV7-9 and TRBJ1-3, with D unresolved. V lost 1 base and J lost 2, with 9 bases in between. The CDR3 is made up of 15 amino acids. Germline V gives CDR1 SEHNR, CDR2 FQNEAQ (reference sequence). CDR3: CASSLVGGTGNTIYF. DNA of the CDR3: TGTGCCAGCAGCTTAGTGGGAGGGACTGGAAACACCATATATTTT.

V usage is TRBV5-1 and J usage is TRBJ2-6; 8 bases align to TRBD2. With 3 bases clipped from V and 4 bases from J, the junction kept 12 bases outside the gene matches. This CDR3 has 18 residues. The germline V gene encodes CDR1 SGHRS and CDR2 YFSETQ. CDR3 region: CASSSPPGGAAGANVLTF. CDR3 sequence (DNA): TGCGCCAGCAGCTCGCCTCCGGGGGGGGCGGCCGGGGCCAACGTCCTGACTTTC.

V usage is TRBV28 and J usage is TRBJ2-7; TRBD1 agrees at 8 bases. Germline V gene sequence: CDR1 MDHEN, CDR2 SYDVKM. The CDR3 runs to 15 residues. V shed 2 bases, J shed 8 bases, and the junction held 11 bases outside the gene matches. The CDR3 nucleotides are TGTGCCAGCAGTTTAAGGGGAACAGGGGGTACGAAGCAGTACTTC. It encodes CASSLRGTGGTKQYF. The full variable domain, in which reference TRBV28 and TRBJ2-7 provide the parts outside the CDR3, is DVKVTQSSRYLVKRTGEKVFLECVQDMDHENMFWYRQDPGLGLRLIYFSYDVKMKEKGDIPEGYSVSREKKERFSLILESASTNQTSMYLCASSLRGTGGTKQYFGPGTRLTVT.

The genes are TRBV28 and TRBJ2-7, with TRBD2 matching over 9 bases. The junction had 7 bases not matched to a gene; V was cut back by 7 bases and J by 0 bases. The CDR3 runs to 15 residues. Germline V gene sequence: CDR1 MDHEN, CDR2 SYDVKM. CDR3 protein: CASTISGRDSYEQYF. In nucleotides, the CDR3 is TGTGCCAGCACCATTAGCGGGAGAGACTCCTACGAGCAGTACTTC.

In this sample, this clone turned up once. The V and J genes are TRBV7-6 and TRBJ1-6; no clear D. The CDR3 is made up of 14 amino acids. V was clipped by 5 bases and J by 1 base, with 6 bases between them. Germline CDR1 is SGHVS and CDR2 is FNYEAQ. The CDR3 here is CASSLLSYNSPLHF. The CDR3 DNA follows: TGTGCCAGCAGCCTCTTATCCTATAATTCACCCCTCCACTTT.

J is TRBJ2-3 and V is TRBV28, with D uncertain. V was pared by 7 bases and J by 13 bases, with 15 bases between. CDR3 length equals 11 residues. Germline assignment: CDR1 MDHEN and CDR2 SYDVKM. The CDR3 coding sequence is TGTGCCAGCACCGCTAGATACGAGGAGTATTTT. Amino acids: CASTARYEEYF. Complete variable domain (other parts from reference TRBV28 and TRBJ2-3): DVKVTQSSRYLVKRTGEKVFLECVQDMDHENMFWYRQDPGLGLRLIYFSYDVKMKEKGDIPEGYSVSREKKERFSLILESASTNQTSMYLCASTARYEEYFGPGTRLTVL.

This chain uses TRBV4-1 with TRBJ2-7; 11 positions agree with TRBD1. V shed 0 bases, J shed 3 bases, and the junction held 7 bases outside the gene matches. Germline V gene data show CDR1 as MGHRA and CDR2 as YSYEKL. The CDR3 runs 17 residues. The CDR3 is CASSQDLWDRGVYEQYF. Written as DNA, the CDR3 is TGCGCCAGCAGCCAAGATCTGTGGGACAGGGGGGTCTACGAGCAGTACTTC.